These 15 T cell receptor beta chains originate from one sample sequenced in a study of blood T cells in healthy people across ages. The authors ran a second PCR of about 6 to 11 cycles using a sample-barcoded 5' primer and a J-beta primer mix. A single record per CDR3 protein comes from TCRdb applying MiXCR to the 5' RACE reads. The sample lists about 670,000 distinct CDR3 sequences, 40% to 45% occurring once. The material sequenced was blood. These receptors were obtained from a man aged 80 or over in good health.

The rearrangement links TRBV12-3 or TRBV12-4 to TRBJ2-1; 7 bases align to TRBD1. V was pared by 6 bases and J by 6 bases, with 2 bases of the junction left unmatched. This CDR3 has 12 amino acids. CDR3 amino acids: CASRDRLNEQFF. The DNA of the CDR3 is TGTGCCAGCAGGGACAGGCTCAATGAGCAGTTCTTC.

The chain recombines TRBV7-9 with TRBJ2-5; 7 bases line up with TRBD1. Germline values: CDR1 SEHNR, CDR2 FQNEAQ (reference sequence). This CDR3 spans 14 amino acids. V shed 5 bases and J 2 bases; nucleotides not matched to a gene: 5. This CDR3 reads CASSHWDRQETQYF. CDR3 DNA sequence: TGTGCCAGCAGCCACTGGGACAGACAAGAGACCCAGTACTTC.

The DNA of the CDR3 is TGCAGTGCTAGCTCCCGGGGCTGTACCCCCTATGGACAAGAGACCCAGTACTTC. Translation: CSASSRGCTPYGQETQYF. The chain employs TRBV20-1 and TRBJ2-5; TRBD1 or TRBD2 may be the D gene (5 bases each). The germline CDR1 and CDR2 sequences are DFQATT and SNEGSKA (reference sequence). The CDR3 totals 18 residues. Deletions cut 3 bases from V and 2 bases from J, with 25 bases between.

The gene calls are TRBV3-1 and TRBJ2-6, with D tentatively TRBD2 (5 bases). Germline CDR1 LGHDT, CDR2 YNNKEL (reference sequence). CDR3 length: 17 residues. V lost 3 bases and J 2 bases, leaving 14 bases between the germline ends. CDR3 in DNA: TGTGCCAGCAGCCACCCCTCTTGGGGAGCTGGGGCCAACGTCCTGACTTTC. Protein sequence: CASSHPSWGAGANVLTF.

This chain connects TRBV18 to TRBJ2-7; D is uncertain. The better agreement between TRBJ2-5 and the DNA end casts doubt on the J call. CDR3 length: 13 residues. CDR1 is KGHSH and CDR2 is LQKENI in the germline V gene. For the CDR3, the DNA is TGTGCCAGCTCACCTAGCCTGATAGAGACCCAGTACTTC. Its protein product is CASSPSLIETQYF.

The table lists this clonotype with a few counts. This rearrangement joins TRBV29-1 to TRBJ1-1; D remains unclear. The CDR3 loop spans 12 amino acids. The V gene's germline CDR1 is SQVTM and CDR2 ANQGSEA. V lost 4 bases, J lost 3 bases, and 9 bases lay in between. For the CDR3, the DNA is TGCAGCGTTGTGCGGGAATACACTGAAGCTTTCTTT. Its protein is CSVVREYTEAFF.

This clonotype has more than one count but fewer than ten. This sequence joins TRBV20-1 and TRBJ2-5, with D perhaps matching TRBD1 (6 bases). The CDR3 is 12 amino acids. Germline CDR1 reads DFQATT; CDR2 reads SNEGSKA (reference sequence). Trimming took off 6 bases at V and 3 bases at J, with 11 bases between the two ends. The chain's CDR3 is CSAGTNEETQYF. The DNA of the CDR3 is TGCAGTGCCGGGACAAACGAAGAGACCCAGTACTTC.

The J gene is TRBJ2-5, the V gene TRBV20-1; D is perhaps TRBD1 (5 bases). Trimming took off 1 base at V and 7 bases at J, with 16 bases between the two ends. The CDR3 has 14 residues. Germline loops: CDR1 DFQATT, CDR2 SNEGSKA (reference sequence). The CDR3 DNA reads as TGCAGTGCTAGAGCCCAGGACAATTTGGGGACCCAGTACTTC. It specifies CSARAQDNLGTQYF.

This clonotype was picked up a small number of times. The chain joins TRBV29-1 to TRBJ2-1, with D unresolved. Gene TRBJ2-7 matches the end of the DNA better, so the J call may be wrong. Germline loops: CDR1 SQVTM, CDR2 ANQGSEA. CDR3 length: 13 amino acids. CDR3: CSVEGGSYNEQYF. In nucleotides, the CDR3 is TGCAGCGTTGAAGGGGGTTCCTACAATGAGCAGTACTTC.

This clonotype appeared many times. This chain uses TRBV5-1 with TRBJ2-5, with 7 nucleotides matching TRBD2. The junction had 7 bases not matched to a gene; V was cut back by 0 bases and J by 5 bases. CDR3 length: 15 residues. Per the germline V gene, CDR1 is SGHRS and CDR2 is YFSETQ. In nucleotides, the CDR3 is TGCGCCAGCAGCTTGGCCCCGGGGAGGGAGGAGACCCAGTACTTC. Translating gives CASSLAPGREETQYF.

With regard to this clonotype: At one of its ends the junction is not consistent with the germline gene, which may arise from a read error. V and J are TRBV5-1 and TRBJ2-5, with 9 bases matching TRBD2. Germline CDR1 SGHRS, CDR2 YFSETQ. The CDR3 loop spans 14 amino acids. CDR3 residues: CAGSSITSGETQYF. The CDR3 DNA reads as TGCGCCGGCAGCTCGATTACTAGCGGGGAGACCCAGTACTTC.

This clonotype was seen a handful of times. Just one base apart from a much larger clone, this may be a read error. CDR3 protein: CASGLVRLGADTQYF. CDR3 nucleotide sequence: TGTGCCAGCGGCTTAGTCCGGCTGGGGGCAGATACGCAGTATTTT. The V and J genes are TRBV7-2 and TRBJ2-3, with D perhaps being TRBD1 or TRBD2 (5 bases each). Germline CDR1 SGHTA, CDR2 FQGNSA. CDR3 length: 15 amino acids.

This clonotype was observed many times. The CDR3 DNA follows: TGTGCCAGCAGTTTAAAGACTAGCGAGAATGAGCAGTTCTTC. Amino acids: CASSLKTSENEQFF. The chain is built from TRBV12-3 or TRBV12-4 and TRBJ2-1, with 8 bases that match TRBD2. Unmatched junction bases numbered 4, after V lost 2 bases and J lost 7 bases. This CDR3 region has 14 residues.

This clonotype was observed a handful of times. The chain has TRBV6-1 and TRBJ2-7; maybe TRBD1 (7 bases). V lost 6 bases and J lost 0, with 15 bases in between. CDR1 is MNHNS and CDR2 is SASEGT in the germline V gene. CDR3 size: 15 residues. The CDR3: CASRERQGLSYEQYF. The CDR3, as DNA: TGTGCCAGCAGAGAGAGACAGGGACTCTCCTACGAGCAGTACTTC.

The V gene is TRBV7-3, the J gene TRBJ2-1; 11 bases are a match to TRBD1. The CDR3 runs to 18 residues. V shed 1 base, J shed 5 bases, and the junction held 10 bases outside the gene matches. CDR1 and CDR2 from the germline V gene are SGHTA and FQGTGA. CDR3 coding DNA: TGTGCCAGCAGCTTAAGTGGACAGGGGGCTTTTAGTGACAATGAGCAGTTCTTC. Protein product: CASSLSGQGAFSDNEQFF.